This T cell receptor beta chain emerged from a study of T-cell reconstitution after alpha-beta-depleted transplantation in children. Unique molecular identifiers featured in how the TCRbeta library was prepared. TCRdb recomputed calls from the PCR reads with MiXCR, one row per CDR3 protein. This table holds 170,000 or so distinct CDR3 sequences, approximately 7% found once. In germline, CDR1 is ENHRY, CDR2 SYGVKD. This CDR3 has 13 residues. V was trimmed by 3 bases and J by 2 bases, leaving 7 bases between them. In its sample, this clonotype was seen many times. The material sequenced was PBMCs from the stem cell graft donor, taken from the stem cell graft. The chain is built from TRBV10-3 and TRBJ1-2; perhaps TRBD1 as D (6 bases). The TCR comes from a human donor who donated a stem cell graft to a child with Wiskott-Aldrich syndrome. This CDR3 is CAISEQGNYGYTF. The CDR3 DNA sequence: TGTGCCATCAGTGAACAGGGCAACTATGGCTACACCTTC.